The rows below give T cell receptor beta chains drawn from one sample of a study of T cell responses to AZD1222 COVID-19 vaccine. Sequencing used immunoSEQ multiplex PCR; TCRdb keeps in-frame clones, though not all of them. The table lists tens of thousands of clones, 80% of them singletons. The starting material was peripheral blood, obtained on day 0 of AZD1222 vaccination. Receptors were obtained from an adult in good health. CDR3s include the opening cysteine and the closing phenylalanine or tryptophan. D genes are given only for firm matches. Size is stated for part of the rows, as once, few or many counts, or as a class when the clone is expanded.

V,J,D,size,DNA,CDR3
TRBV19,TRBJ1-4,NA,NA,TGTGCCAGTAGTCGTTCGGGGACCGCAACTAATGAAAAACTGTTTTTT,CASSRSGTATNEKLFF
TRBV2,TRBJ1-5,NA,few,TGTGCCAGCAGAGGGGAATTCAATCAGCCCCAGCATTTT,CASRGEFNQPQHF
TRBV14,TRBJ1-6,TRBD1,NA,TGTGCCAGCAGCCGACAGGGTAATTCACCCCTCCACTTT,CASSRQGNSPLHF
TRBV19,TRBJ1-5,TRBD1,NA,TGTGCCAGTAGTACGGACAGGAGTAACAATCAGCCCCAGCATTTT,CASSTDRSNNQPQHF
TRBV6-2/TRBV6-3,TRBJ1-5,NA,NA,TGTGCCAGCAGTTCCTCTTGGGACATGATTGAGCCCCAGCATTTT,CASSSSWDMIEPQHF
TRBV27,TRBJ1-2,TRBD1,NA,TGTGCCAGCAGTTCCCGACAGGGAAGACGAGGGAACTATGGCTACACCTTC,CASSSRQGRRGNYGYTF
TRBV10-3,TRBJ1-6,NA,NA,TGTGCCATCAGTGGAACCAATTCACCCCTCCACTTT,CAISGTNSPLHF
TRBV6-6,TRBJ1-2,NA,NA,TGTGCCAGCCTGGGACAACTCTATGGCTACACCTTC,CASLGQLYGYTF
TRBV3-1/TRBV3-2,TRBJ1-6,NA,few,TGTGCCAGCAGCTTCGATAATTCACCCCTCCACTTT,CASSFDNSPLHF
TRBV11-3,TRBJ2-7,NA,few,TGTGCCAGCAGCTTAGGAGCCTTCAAGGACGAGCAGTACTTC,CASSLGAFKDEQYF
TRBV5-6,TRBJ2-5,NA,once,TGTGCCAGCAGCCCGATCACCGGGGCCCAGTACTTC,CASSPITGAQYF
TRBV5-6,TRBJ2-3,TRBD2,NA,TGTGCCAGCAGCCTGACCCGCGGGAGTTACCATACGCAGTATTTT,CASSLTRGSYHTQYF
TRBV5-1,TRBJ1-4,NA,NA,TGCGCCAGCAAAACAGCATCAACTAATGAAAAACTGTTTTTT,CASKTASTNEKLFF
TRBV6-1,TRBJ2-2,NA,NA,TGTGCCAGCAGTGAAGCGGGTGGACATCGGAACACCGGGGAGCTGTTTTTT,CASSEAGGHRNTGELFF
TRBV24-1,TRBJ1-4,TRBD1,NA,TGTGCCACCTCGGACAGGGAGCAAAAACTGTTTTTT,CATSDREQKLFF
TRBV3-1/TRBV3-2,TRBJ1-2,NA,NA,TGTGCCAGCAGCCAAGAGGCGGTAACCGACTATGGCTACACCTTC,CASSQEAVTDYGYTF
TRBV5-1,TRBJ1-1,NA,NA,TGCGCCAGCAGCTTGGGGGACAACACTGAAGCTTTCTTT,CASSLGDNTEAFF
TRBV7-2,TRBJ1-2,NA,NA,TGTGCCAGCAGCTTACGGGACAAGGTTAACTATGGCTACACCTTC,CASSLRDKVNYGYTF
TRBV3-1/TRBV3-2,TRBJ1-1,TRBD1,few,TGTGCCAGCAGCCCGGACAGGGGCACTGAAGCTTTCTTT,CASSPDRGTEAFF
TRBV30,TRBJ1-5,NA,NA,TGTGCCTGGAGTTACAGTGGGGGGAATCAGCCCCAGCATTTT,CAWSYSGGNQPQHF
TRBV11-2,TRBJ1-2,TRBD1,NA,TGTGCCAGCAGCTTAGGACAGGGGGCATATGGCTACACCTTC,CASSLGQGAYGYTF
TRBV5-1,TRBJ1-1,TRBD1,few,TGCGCCAGCAGACCTGGGACAGTCGCTGAAGCTTTCTTT,CASRPGTVAEAFF
TRBV5-4,TRBJ1-2,TRBD1,NA,TGTGCCAGCAGCTCCCGGACAGGGCAGAGCTATGGCTACACCTTC,CASSSRTGQSYGYTF
TRBV2,TRBJ2-3,NA,NA,TGTGCCACAGTCCGGGACGGTGGAACTACAGATACGCAGTATTTT,CATVRDGGTTDTQYF
TRBV6-6,TRBJ2-7,TRBD2,NA,TGTGCCAGCTTAGCGGGGGCATTCTCCGAGCAGTACTTC,CASLAGAFSEQYF
TRBV28,TRBJ2-7,NA,NA,TGTGCCAGCATGGTGTTCCAGGGGGGATACGAGCAGTACTTC,CASMVFQGGYEQYF
TRBV5-1,TRBJ1-1,NA,NA,TGCGCCAGCAGCTGGGAGAACACTGAAGCTTTCTTT,CASSWENTEAFF
TRBV27,TRBJ2-5,NA,NA,TGTGCCAGCAGTTTATGGGCGGACAAAAGGGGAGAGACCCAGTACTTC,CASSLWADKRGETQYF
TRBV5-1,TRBJ1-2,NA,NA,TGCGCCAGCAGCTTGGATAGTGGGAGCGGCTACACCTTC,CASSLDSGSGYTF
TRBV19,TRBJ2-3,TRBD2,NA,TGTGCCAGTAGCGGGACTAGCGGGGGCTTCCGCACAGATACGCAGTATTTT,CASSGTSGGFRTDTQYF
TRBV9,TRBJ2-2,NA,NA,TGTGCCAGCAGCGTCCAGGACAGACTTAACACCGGGGAGCTGTTTTTT,CASSVQDRLNTGELFF
TRBV19,TRBJ2-1,TRBD2,NA,TGTGCCAGTAGCGGGAGGGCCGGGGACAATGAGCAGTTCTTC,CASSGRAGDNEQFF
TRBV18,TRBJ1-3,NA,NA,TGTGCCAGCTCACCCGCCTCTGGAAACACCATATATTTT,CASSPASGNTIYF
TRBV4-2,TRBJ1-6,NA,NA,TGTGCCAGCAGCCAAGACCGGGAAAGGCCCCTCCACTTT,CASSQDRERPLHF
TRBV20-1,TRBJ1-3,NA,NA,TGCAGTGCGAGTCCCAACTCTGGAAACACCATATATTTT,CSASPNSGNTIYF
TRBV28,TRBJ2-1,NA,NA,TGTGCCAGCAGTTTATTTAGGGCAAATGAGCAGTTCTTC,CASSLFRANEQFF
TRBV5-1,TRBJ2-5,NA,NA,TGCGCCAGCAGCTTCTCAGATAAAGAGACCCAGTACTTC,CASSFSDKETQYF
TRBV6-5,TRBJ1-5,NA,few,TGTGCCACCGCTACGGGACCCTATAGCAATCAGCCCCAGCATTTT,CATATGPYSNQPQHF
TRBV6-2/TRBV6-3,TRBJ1-5,TRBD1,once,TGTGCCAGCAGTTTCTCCCTGACAGGGGTCAATCAGCCCCAGCATTTT,CASSFSLTGVNQPQHF
TRBV19,TRBJ2-2,NA,NA,TGTGCCAGACAGGGTACCGGGGAGCTGTTTTTT,CARQGTGELFF
TRBV7-2,TRBJ1-5,NA,once,TGTGCCAGCAGCTTAGAAGGGTTTCAGCCCCAGCATTTT,CASSLEGFQPQHF
TRBV30,TRBJ1-6,NA,few,TGTGCCCGCAAGACGGAACCGGGCTCACCCCTCCACTTT,CARKTEPGSPLHF
TRBV7-2,TRBJ1-1,TRBD1,NA,TGTGCCAGCAGCTTAACCGACAGGGGGACTGAAGCTTTCTTT,CASSLTDRGTEAFF
TRBV20-1,TRBJ2-2,NA,NA,TGCAGTGCTAGTGCCGGGCGGGACGGGGAGCTGTTTTTT,CSASAGRDGELFF
TRBV6-5,TRBJ1-2,TRBD1,NA,TGTGCCAGCAGCCAGGGGGCAAGCTATGGCTACACCTTC,CASSQGASYGYTF
TRBV7-9,TRBJ2-2,TRBD2,NA,TGTGCCAGCAGCTTCCCGGGACTAGCGGGAGCAGGGACCGGGGAGCTGTTTTTT,CASSFPGLAGAGTGELFF
TRBV5-1,TRBJ1-1,NA,NA,TGCGCCAGCAGCTTGAGTCGGAACACTGAAGCTTTCTTT,CASSLSRNTEAFF
TRBV19,TRBJ2-7,NA,NA,TGTGCCAGTAGTATAGATTCCCGGGCTGGCTACGAGCAGTACTTC,CASSIDSRAGYEQYF
TRBV2,TRBJ2-7,NA,NA,TGTGCCAGCAGTGTGGCAACCTACGAGCAGTACTTC,CASSVATYEQYF
TRBV29-1,TRBJ1-2,TRBD1,NA,TGCAGCGTTCCGGACAGGGGGCCCCTTTCCTATGGCTACACCTTC,CSVPDRGPLSYGYTF
TRBV4-2,TRBJ2-1,NA,few,TGTGCCAGCAGCCAAGAGCTTGGAGGGGTCGATGAGCAGTTCTTC,CASSQELGGVDEQFF
TRBV7-8,TRBJ1-2,NA,few,TGTGCCAGCAGCTTAGGGGTTCTCGATGGCTACACCTTC,CASSLGVLDGYTF
TRBV7-9,TRBJ2-3,TRBD2,NA,TGTGCCAGCTTCAGGCGGGGGGACGGCGAACAAGATACGCAGTATTTT,CASFRRGDGEQDTQYF
TRBV11-2,TRBJ1-2,TRBD1,NA,TGTGCCAGCAGCACTACGGACAGGGGATACGGCTACACCTTC,CASSTTDRGYGYTF
TRBV12-3/TRBV12-4,TRBJ2-7,NA,NA,TGTGCCAGCACCGCTGGGGACGAGCAGTACTTC,CASTAGDEQYF
TRBV18,TRBJ1-3,NA,NA,TGTGCCAGCTCACCGAACAGCTCTGGAAACACCATATATTTT,CASSPNSSGNTIYF